This T cell receptor beta chain was observed in a study of T-cell reconstitution after alpha-beta-depleted transplantation in children. With 6 bases clipped from V and 2 bases from J, the junction kept 12 bases outside the gene matches. The CDR3 contains 16 residues. Germline CDR1 and CDR2: SEHNR and FQNEAQ (reference sequence). Unique molecular identifiers were built into the TCRbeta library. TCRdb ran MiXCR on the PCR reads and lists one entry per CDR3 protein. The sample lists some 350,000 distinct CDR3 sequences; 15% to 20% were seen once. This clonotype was observed a handful of times. The sequenced sample was PBMCs, mostly from graft donor cells, obtained 360 days after TCRalphabeta/CD19-depleted stem cell transplant. The V call is TRBV7-9, the J call TRBJ2-7, with 8 bases lining up with TRBD2. The sequence was collected from a male patient between 2 and 10 years old who had a stem cell transplant for acute lymphoblastic leukemia, so the T cells may come from the graft donor. The CDR3 region has the DNA TGTGCCAGCAGTTACCTCAGAGGCGGGAGGCCCTACGAGCAGTACTTC. Protein sequence: CASSYLRGGRPYEQYF.